The 6 T cell receptor beta chains below were found in one sample sequenced in a study of regulatory T cells in long-lasting Graves disease. Regarding time point: newly diagnosed GD, antithyroid drugs for less than 3 months. PBMC RNA served as the TCR library source. Arm-PCR with iRepertoire HTBI primers amplified the CDR3 regions for these TCR beta libraries. TCRdb called the multiplex PCR reads again in MiXCR, with one record for every CDR3 protein. The top ten hold more than 35% of the sample, which has 300,000 to 400,000 distinct CDR3 sequences, approximately 20% seen once. The specimen comprised peripheral blood mononuclear cells (PBMCs), sampled at new diagnosis, from a patient treated with antithyroid drugs. Every receptor here comes from a female donor with Graves disease.

This clonotype has at least ten counts. This rearrangement joins TRBV10-3 to TRBJ2-1, with a weak D call TRBD1 (7 bases). The germline V gene has CDR1 ENHRY and CDR2 SYGVKD. The CDR3 is made up of 13 amino acids. The V end was cut by 6 bases, the J end by 4 bases, with 10 bases between. CDR3 in DNA: TGTGCCATCAGGGCAGGGGGGTACAATGAGCAGTTCTTC. Protein: CAIRAGGYNEQFF.

This clonotype was seen at least ten times. The J gene is TRBJ2-1, the V gene TRBV7-9; D call uncertain. The CDR3 runs 12 residues. Deletions cut 6 bases from V and 10 bases from J, with 13 bases between. Germline V gene lookup returns CDR1 SEHNR and CDR2 FQNEAQ (reference sequence). In nucleotides, the CDR3 is TGTGCCAGCAGTTTCCTTGCATCCGAGCAGTTCTTC. Translation gives CASSFLASEQFF.

This clonotype was recorded at least ten times. This chain connects TRBV20-1 to TRBJ1-2; 7 bases fit TRBD1. The CDR3 extends over 12 amino acids. Germline V gene data show CDR1 as DFQATT and CDR2 as SNEGSKA (reference sequence). After removal of 5 bases from V and 8 bases from J, the junction contained 8 bases not matched to a gene. The CDR3 sequence is CSARAGGRGYTF. CDR3 in DNA: TGCAGTGCTCGGGCAGGGGGTCGGGGCTACACCTTC.

The V call is TRBV20-1, the J call TRBJ1-1; maybe TRBD1 (5 bases). Germline V lookup: CDR1 DFQATT, CDR2 SNEGSKA (reference sequence). This CDR3 spans 11 amino acids. Trimming pared 6 bases from V and 6 bases from J, leaving 11 bases between. CDR3 protein: CSAGMGAEAFF. For the CDR3, the DNA is TGCAGTGCGGGTATGGGGGCTGAAGCTTTCTTT.

This clonotype came up many times. The V gene is TRBV19, the J gene TRBJ2-1; 10 bases are a match to TRBD1. The CDR3 is made up of 15 amino acids. Germline values: CDR1 LNHDA, CDR2 SQIVND (reference sequence). V dropped 5 bases and J dropped 4; count of bases not matched to a gene: 5. CDR3 region: CASSPDRGLYNEQFF. The CDR3 coding sequence is TGTGCCAGTAGTCCGGACAGGGGGTTGTACAATGAGCAGTTCTTC. The variable domain in full, with the rest retrieved from reference TRBV19 and TRBJ2-1, is DGGITQSPKYLFRKEGQNVTLSCEQNLNHDAMYWYRQDPGQGLRLIYYSQIVNDFQKGDIAEGYSVSREKKESFPLTVTSAQKNPTAFYLCASSPDRGLYNEQFFGPGTRLTVL.

Regarding this clonotype: A read error may account for a junction end that differs from germline. This chain uses TRBV3-1 with TRBJ2-7; D perhaps matches TRBD2 (6 bases). Per the germline V gene, CDR1 is LGHDT and CDR2 is YNNKEL (reference sequence). This CDR3 has 13 amino acids. CDR3 sequence (DNA): TGTGCCAGCAGCCAAGATAGCGGTTACGAGCACTACTTC. This encodes CASSQDSGYEHYF.